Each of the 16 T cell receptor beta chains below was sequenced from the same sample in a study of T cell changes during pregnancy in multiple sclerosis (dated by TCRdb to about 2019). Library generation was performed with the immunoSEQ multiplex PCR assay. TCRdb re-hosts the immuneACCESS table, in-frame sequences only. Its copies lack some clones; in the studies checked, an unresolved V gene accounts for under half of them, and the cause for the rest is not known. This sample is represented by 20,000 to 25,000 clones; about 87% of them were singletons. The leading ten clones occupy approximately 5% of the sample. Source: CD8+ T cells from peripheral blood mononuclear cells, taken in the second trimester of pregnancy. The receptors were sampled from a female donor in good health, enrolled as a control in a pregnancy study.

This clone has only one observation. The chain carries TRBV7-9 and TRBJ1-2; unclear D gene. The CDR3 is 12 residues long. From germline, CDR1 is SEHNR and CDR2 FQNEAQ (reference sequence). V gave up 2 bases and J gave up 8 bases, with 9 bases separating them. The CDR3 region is CASSLSGKGYTF. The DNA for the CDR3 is TGTGCCAGCAGCTTATCGGGTAAAGGCTACACCTTC.

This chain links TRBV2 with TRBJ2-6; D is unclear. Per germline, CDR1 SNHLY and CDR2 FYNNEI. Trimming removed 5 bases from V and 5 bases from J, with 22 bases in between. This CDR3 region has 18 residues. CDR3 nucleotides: TGTGCCAGCAGTTCAACATCTCCGATACAAAGTCGGGCCAACGTCCTGACTTTC. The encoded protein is CASSSTSPIQSRANVLTF. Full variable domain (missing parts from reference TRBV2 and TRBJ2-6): EPEVTQTPSHQVTQMGQEVILRCVPISNHLYFYWYRQILGQKVEFLVSFYNNEISEKSEIFDDQFSVERPDGSNFTLKIRSTKLEDSAMYFCASSSTSPIQSRANVLTFGAGSRLTVL.

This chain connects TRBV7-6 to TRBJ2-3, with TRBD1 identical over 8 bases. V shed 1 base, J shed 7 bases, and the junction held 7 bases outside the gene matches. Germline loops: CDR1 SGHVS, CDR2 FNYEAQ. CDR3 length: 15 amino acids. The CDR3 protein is CASSLGAGGPYTQYF. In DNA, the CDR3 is TGTGCCAGCAGCTTAGGGGCAGGGGGCCCGTATACGCAGTATTTT. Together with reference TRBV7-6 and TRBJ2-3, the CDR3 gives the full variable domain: GAGVSQSPRYKVTKRGQDVALRCDPISGHVSLYWYRQALGQGPEFLTYFNYEAQQDKSGLPNDRFSAERPEGSISTLTIQRTEQRDSAMYRCASSLGAGGPYTQYFGPGTRLTVL.

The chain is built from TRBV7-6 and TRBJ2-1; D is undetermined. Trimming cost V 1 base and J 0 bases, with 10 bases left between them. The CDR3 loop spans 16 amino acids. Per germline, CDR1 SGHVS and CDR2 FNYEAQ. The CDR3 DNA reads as TGTGCCAGCAGCTTAGATGACTGGCGCTCCTACAATGAGCAGTTCTTC. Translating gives CASSLDDWRSYNEQFF.

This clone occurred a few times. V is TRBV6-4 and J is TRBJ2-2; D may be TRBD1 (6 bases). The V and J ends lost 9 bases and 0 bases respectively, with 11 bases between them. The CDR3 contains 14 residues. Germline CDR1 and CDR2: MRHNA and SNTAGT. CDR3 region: CASSGTTNTGELFF. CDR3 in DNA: TGTGCCAGTTCCGGGACAACGAACACCGGGGAGCTGTTTTTT.

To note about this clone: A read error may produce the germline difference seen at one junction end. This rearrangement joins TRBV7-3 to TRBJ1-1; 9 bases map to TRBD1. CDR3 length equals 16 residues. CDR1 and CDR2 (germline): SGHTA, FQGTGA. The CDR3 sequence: CASSSPGQGLKTEAFF. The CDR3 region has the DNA TGTGCCAGCAGCTCACCGGGACAGGGATTGAAAACTGAAGCTTTCTTT.

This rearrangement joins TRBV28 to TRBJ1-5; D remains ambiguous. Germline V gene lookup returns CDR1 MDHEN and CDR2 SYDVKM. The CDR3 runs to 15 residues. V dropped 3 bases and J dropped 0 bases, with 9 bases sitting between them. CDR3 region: CASSFSDLSNQPQHF. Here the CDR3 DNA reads TGTGCCAGCAGTTTCAGCGATCTTAGCAATCAGCCCCAGCATTTT.

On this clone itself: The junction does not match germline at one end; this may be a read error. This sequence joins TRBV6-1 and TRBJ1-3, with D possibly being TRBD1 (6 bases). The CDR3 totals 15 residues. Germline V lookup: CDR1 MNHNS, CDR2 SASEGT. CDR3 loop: CVSNLSQGSGNTIYF. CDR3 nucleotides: TGTGTCAGCAACCTATCACAGGGTTCTGGAAACACCATATATTTT.

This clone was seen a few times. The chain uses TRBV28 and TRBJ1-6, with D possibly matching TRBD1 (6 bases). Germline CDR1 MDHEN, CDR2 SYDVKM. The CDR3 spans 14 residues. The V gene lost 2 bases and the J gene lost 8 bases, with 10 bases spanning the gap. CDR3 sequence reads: CASSLVQGDSPLHF. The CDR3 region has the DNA TGTGCCAGCAGTTTAGTACAGGGAGATTCACCCCTCCACTTT. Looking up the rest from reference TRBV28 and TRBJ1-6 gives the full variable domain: DVKVTQSSRYLVKRTGEKVFLECVQDMDHENMFWYRQDPGLGLRLIYFSYDVKMKEKGDIPEGYSVSREKKERFSLILESASTNQTSMYLCASSLVQGDSPLHFGNGTRLTVT.

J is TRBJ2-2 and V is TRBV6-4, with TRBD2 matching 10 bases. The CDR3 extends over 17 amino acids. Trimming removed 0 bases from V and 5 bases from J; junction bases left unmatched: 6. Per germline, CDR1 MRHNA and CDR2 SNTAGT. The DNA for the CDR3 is TGTGCCAGCAGTGACTCGAGTACTAGCGGGGAGACCGGGGAGCTGTTTTTT. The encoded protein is CASSDSSTSGETGELFF.

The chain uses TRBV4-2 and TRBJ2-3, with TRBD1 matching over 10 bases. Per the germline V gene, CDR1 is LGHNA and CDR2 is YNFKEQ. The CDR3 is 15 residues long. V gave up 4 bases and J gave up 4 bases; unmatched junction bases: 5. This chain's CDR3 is CASSPGQGDADTQYF. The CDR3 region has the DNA TGTGCCAGCAGCCCCGGACAGGGGGACGCAGATACGCAGTATTTT.

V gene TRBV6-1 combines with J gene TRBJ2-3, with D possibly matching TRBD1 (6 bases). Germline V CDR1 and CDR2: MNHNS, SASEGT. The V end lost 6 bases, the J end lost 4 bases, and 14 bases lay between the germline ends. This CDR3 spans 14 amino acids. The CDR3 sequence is CASRKTGEPDTQYF. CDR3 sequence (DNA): TGTGCCAGCAGGAAGACAGGAGAACCAGATACGCAGTATTTT.

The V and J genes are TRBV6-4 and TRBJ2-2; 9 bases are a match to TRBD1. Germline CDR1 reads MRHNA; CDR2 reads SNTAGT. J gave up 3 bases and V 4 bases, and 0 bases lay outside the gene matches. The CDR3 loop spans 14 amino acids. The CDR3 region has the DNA TGTGCCAGCAGTGGGACAGGGGACACCGGGGAGCTGTTTTTT. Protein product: CASSGTGDTGELFF.

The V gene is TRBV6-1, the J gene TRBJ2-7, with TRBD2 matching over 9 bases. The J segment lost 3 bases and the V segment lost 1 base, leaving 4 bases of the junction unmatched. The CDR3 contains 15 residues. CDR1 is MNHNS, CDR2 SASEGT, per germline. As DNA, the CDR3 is TGTGCCAGCAGTGAAGAGGCGGGGGGGAGCTACGAGCAGTACTTC. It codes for CASSEEAGGSYEQYF.

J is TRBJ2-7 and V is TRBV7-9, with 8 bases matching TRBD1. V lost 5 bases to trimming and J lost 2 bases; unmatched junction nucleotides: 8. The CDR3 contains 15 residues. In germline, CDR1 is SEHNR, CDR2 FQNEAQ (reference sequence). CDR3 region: CASSDPGQAAYEQYF. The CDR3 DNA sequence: TGTGCCAGCAGCGACCCGGGACAGGCAGCCTACGAGCAGTACTTC. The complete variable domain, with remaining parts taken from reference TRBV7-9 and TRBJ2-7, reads DTGVSQNPRHKITKRGQNVTFRCDPISEHNRLYWYRQTLGQGPEFLTYFQNEAQLEKSRLLSDRFSAERPKGSFSTLEIQRTEQGDSAMYLCASSDPGQAAYEQYFGPGTRLTVT.

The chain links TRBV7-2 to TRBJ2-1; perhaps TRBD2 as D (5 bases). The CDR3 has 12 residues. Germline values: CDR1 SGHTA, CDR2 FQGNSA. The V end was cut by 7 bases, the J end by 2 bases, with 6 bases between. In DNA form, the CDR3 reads TGTGCCAGCACCGGGACCTACAATGAGCAGTTCTTC. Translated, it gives CASTGTYNEQFF.